A selection of T cell receptor beta chains follows, all from one sample in a study of blood T cell repertoires in COVID-19. Generated by immunoSEQ multiplex PCR, the TCRdb table keeps only in-frame clones and is missing some. The sample records 100,000 to 150,000 clones, 70% to 80% being singletons. The sequenced sample consisted of peripheral blood. Source of these receptors: a man aged 40-55 years with active or convalescent COVID-19. Each CDR3 is given with its conserved first and last residue. D genes are given only for firm matches. The size of a clone is reported for some rows only, either as once, few or many, or as a class for expanded clones.

size | length | J | V | D | DNA | CDR3
. | 13 | TRBJ2-1 | TRBV5-1 | . | TGCGCCAGCAGCCTCCGGGTCCTACACGACCGGTTCTTC | CASSLRVLHDRFF
. | 16 | TRBJ1-4 | TRBV27 | TRBD1 | TGTGCCAGCAGTCCGACACCGACAGGGCTCGGTGAAAAACTGTTTTTT | CASSPTPTGLGEKLFF
. | 17 | TRBJ1-3 | TRBV5-5 | TRBD1 | TGTGCCAGCAGAATCAGTGCACAGGGGTTCTCTGGAAACACCATATATTTT | CASRISAQGFSGNTIYF
. | 16 | TRBJ2-3 | TRBV4-3 | TRBD2 | TGCGCCAGCAGCCAAGATGGGAGGGGCCGGTCGGATACGCAGTATTTT | CASSQDGRGRSDTQYF
. | 15 | TRBJ2-7 | TRBV9 | . | TGTGCCAGCAGCGTAGATGGACAGTCAACCTACGAGCAGTACTTC | CASSVDGQSTYEQYF
. | 14 | TRBJ1-3 | TRBV5-6 | . | TGTGCCAGCAGCCCGACTAATCGGGGAAACACCATATATTTT | CASSPTNRGNTIYF
. | 15 | TRBJ1-5 | TRBV19 | TRBD1 | TGTGCCAGTAGTTCTCAGACAGGGATCAATCAGCCCCAGCATTTT | CASSSQTGINQPQHF
. | 13 | TRBJ1-2 | TRBV4-1 | TRBD1 | TGCGCCAGCAGCCTGGGACAGCACTATGGCTACACCTTC | CASSLGQHYGYTF
. | 12 | TRBJ2-7 | TRBV21-1 | . | TGTGCCAGCAGCAAAGGCGACTACGAGCAGTACTTC | CASSKGDYEQYF
. | 14 | TRBJ1-2 | TRBV11-2 | . | TGTGCCAGCAGCTTAGGCGCAGGGGACTACGGCTACACCTTC | CASSLGAGDYGYTF
. | 15 | TRBJ2-3 | TRBV14 | . | TGTGCCAGCAGCCGACTCAGGGGCGGCACAGATACGCAGTATTTT | CASSRLRGGTDTQYF
. | 16 | TRBJ2-5 | TRBV7-7 | . | TGTGCTAGCAGCTCGTTACCCCAGGGGCTACAAGAGACCCAGTACTTC | CASSSLPQGLQETQYF
. | 15 | TRBJ2-2 | TRBV9 | . | TGTGCCAGCAGCGTAGCTATGGAGGGCACCGGGGAGCTGTTTTTT | CASSVAMEGTGELFF
. | 15 | TRBJ1-1 | TRBV18 | . | TGTGCCAGCTCACCACCTGGGTGGGAAGGGGCGGAAGCTTTCTTT | CASSPPGWEGAEAFF
. | 14 | TRBJ1-1 | TRBV10-3 | TRBD1 | TGTGCCATCAGTGGAGACAGGGATGACACTGAAGCTTTCTTT | CAISGDRDDTEAFF
. | 14 | TRBJ1-3 | TRBV28 | . | TGTGCCAGCAGTATTTACTCCTCTGGAAACACCATATATTTT | CASSIYSSGNTIYF
. | 14 | TRBJ2-5 | TRBV27 | . | TGTGCCAGCAGTTTTGGGGGAGGATGGGAGACCCAGTACTTC | CASSFGGGWETQYF
. | 14 | TRBJ1-2 | TRBV28 | TRBD1 | TGTGCCCATTCAACAGGGGCCCAAGCCTATGGCTACACCTTC | CAHSTGAQAYGYTF
. | 15 | TRBJ1-4 | TRBV11-2 | TRBD1 | TGTGCCAGCAGCTTGGTCGGGACAGGGAGTGAAAAACTGTTTTTT | CASSLVGTGSEKLFF
. | 14 | TRBJ1-2 | TRBV6-4 | . | TGTGCCAGCAGAGAAGCATCCCGGAGTGGCGGCTACACCTTC | CASREASRSGGYTF
once | 13 | TRBJ1-1 | TRBV28 | TRBD1 | TGTGCCAGCAGCCGGGGCCTGACAGGGGAGGCTTTCTTT | CASSRGLTGEAFF
. | 14 | TRBJ2-3 | TRBV9 | . | TGTGCCAGCAGCGTAGGCGTTCCCACAGATACGCAGTATTTT | CASSVGVPTDTQYF
. | 15 | TRBJ1-5 | TRBV27 | . | TGTGCCAGCAGTCTAGTGGGGGGGGGCAATCAGCCCCAGCATTTT | CASSLVGGGNQPQHF
. | 13 | TRBJ1-1 | TRBV12-3/TRBV12-4 | . | TGTGCCAGCAGGTGGGACTTGAACACTGAAGCTTTCTTT | CASRWDLNTEAFF
few | 11 | TRBJ1-2 | TRBV20-1 | . | TGCAGTGCTACTACTAACTATGGCTACACCTTC | CSATTNYGYTF
. | 16 | TRBJ2-5 | TRBV14 | TRBD1 | TGTGCCAGCAGCCCAGGGACAGGGGCGTATCGGGAGACCCAGTACTTC | CASSPGTGAYRETQYF
. | 14 | TRBJ2-1 | TRBV5-6 | . | TGTGCCAGCAGTGAACCCCGGGAGAGGGATGAGCAGTTCTTC | CASSEPRERDEQFF
. | 12 | TRBJ2-1 | TRBV2 | . | TGTGCCAGCAGTCCCAAGGCGGGACGCCGGGTCTTC | CASSPKAGRRVF
. | 18 | TRBJ1-2 | TRBV21-1 | . | TGTGCCAGCAGCAAAGGGGCAGCAGGACAGGGCCAAAACTATGGCTACACCTTC | CASSKGAAGQGQNYGYTF
once | 14 | TRBJ1-2 | TRBV5-6 | . | TGTGCCAGCAGCTTGGCCAGGGGAAGGTGGGGCTACACCTTC | CASSLARGRWGYTF
. | 15 | TRBJ1-1 | TRBV5-1 | . | TGCGCCAGCAGCTTAGCGAGACAGGTGAACACTGAAGCTTTCTTT | CASSLARQVNTEAFF
. | 13 | TRBJ1-2 | TRBV11-2 | . | TGTGCCAGCAGCCCCTCCTCGGGAGGAGGCTACACCTTC | CASSPSSGGGYTF
. | 14 | TRBJ2-7 | TRBV9 | . | TGTGCCAGCAGCGTTGGGACTCAACCCTACGAGCAGTACTTC | CASSVGTQPYEQYF
once | 13 | TRBJ1-2 | TRBV28 | . | TGTGCCAGCAGCCCCGGAAGGGAGAGCGGCTACACCTTC | CASSPGRESGYTF
. | 15 | TRBJ1-4 | TRBV10-3 | . | TGTGCCATCAGTGAACAAATCGGGACTAATGAAAAACTGTTTTTT | CAISEQIGTNEKLFF
few | 14 | TRBJ1-2 | TRBV18 | . | TGTGCCAGCTCACCCCAGGAGGGGCTCAGTGGCTACACCTTC | CASSPQEGLSGYTF
. | 14 | TRBJ1-1 | TRBV3-1/TRBV3-2 | . | TGTGCCAGCAGCCAGGGGGCGGGTAACACTGAAGCTTTCTTT | CASSQGAGNTEAFF
few | 15 | TRBJ2-3 | TRBV30 | TRBD2 | TGTGCCTGGAGTTCCCAGCGGGAGTCGACAGATACGCAGTATTTT | CAWSSQRESTDTQYF
. | 15 | TRBJ1-1 | TRBV24-1 | TRBD1 | TGTGCCACCAGTGATTCTTCGACAGGGTTCCCTGAAGCTTTCTTT | CATSDSSTGFPEAFF
. | 15 | TRBJ1-2 | TRBV4-3 | . | TGCGCCAGCAGCCAAGCGAGGACAGCACCCTATGGCTACACCTTC | CASSQARTAPYGYTF
. | 11 | TRBJ1-1 | TRBV21-1 | . | TGTGCCAGCAGCAAAGGGGCGCGAGCTTTCTTT | CASSKGARAFF
. | 11 | TRBJ1-2 | TRBV12-3/TRBV12-4 | . | TGTGCCAGCAGCTCAACTTATGGCTACACCTTC | CASSSTYGYTF
. | 17 | TRBJ2-7 | TRBV7-2 | TRBD2 | TGTGCCAGCAGCCCCAAGGTGAAAGCGGGAAGCTCCTACGAGCAGTACTTC | CASSPKVKAGSSYEQYF
once | 16 | TRBJ1-5 | TRBV7-3 | . | TGTGCCAGCAGCCCCGGGACTTCACGTAGCAATCAGCCCCAGCATTTT | CASSPGTSRSNQPQHF
. | 15 | TRBJ1-1 | TRBV7-3 | . | TGTGCCAGCAGCTTAGGAGGGGCTGGAAGCACTGAAGCTTTCTTT | CASSLGGAGSTEAFF
. | 16 | TRBJ2-3 | TRBV4-2 | . | TGTGCCAGCAGCCAAGAGGCGGGGCGTGGGGCAGATACGCAGTATTTT | CASSQEAGRGADTQYF
. | 15 | TRBJ2-1 | TRBV19 | . | TGTGCCAGTAGTAAGTTTGAGGGGGGGGACAATGAGCAGTTCTTC | CASSKFEGGDNEQFF
. | 14 | TRBJ1-2 | TRBV5-1 | . | TGCGCCAGCCACCGAGGGACTGGAAACTATGGCTACACCTTC | CASHRGTGNYGYTF
. | 11 | TRBJ1-1 | TRBV20-1 | . | TGCAGTGCTTTTCAACTACCTGAAGCTTTCTTT | CSAFQLPEAFF
few | 15 | TRBJ1-3 | TRBV7-2 | . | TGTGCCAGCACCCTGTCGGGATCCCCTGGAAACACCATATATTTT | CASTLSGSPGNTIYF
. | 16 | TRBJ1-1 | TRBV10-3 | TRBD1 | TGTGCCAGCCGGGACAGGACCTCATCGGGGGACACTGAAGCTTTCTTT | CASRDRTSSGDTEAFF
. | 13 | TRBJ1-2 | TRBV10-3 | . | TGTGCCATCAGGCGGGGAGCTAACTATGGCTACACCTTC | CAIRRGANYGYTF
. | 18 | TRBJ1-4 | TRBV27 | . | TGTGCCAGCAGTGCGGGGGGGCCAGGCAGTCAAACCAATGAAAAACTGTTTTTT | CASSAGGPGSQTNEKLFF
. | 15 | TRBJ1-1 | TRBV19 | TRBD1 | TGTGCCAGTAGTCTACAGGGGGCGGAGAACACTGAAGCTTTCTTT | CASSLQGAENTEAFF